This T cell receptor beta chain was profiled in a study of T cell responses to AZD1222 COVID-19 vaccine. Study overall: Doses given second, at about 4 or about 12 weeks, were pooled.

General study findings and limits: Spike-specific TCRs gained breadth and depth after people received two AZD1222 doses.

Remarks on this clone: Its target is unknown.

Clones were sequenced by immunoSEQ multiplex PCR, and TCRdb holds only the in-frame ones, with some missing. The sample yields around 65,000 clones, more than 70% seen once. The TCR sequence derives from an adult in good health. The material was peripheral blood, obtained on day 0 of AZD1222 vaccination.

The CDR3 protein is CASSFQGTQPQHF. DNA of the CDR3: TGTGCCAGCAGTTTCCAGGGTACACAGCCCCAGCATTTT. The chain has TRBV27 and TRBJ1-5; tentative D call: TRBD1 (5 bases). The CDR3 extends over 13 amino acids. V was clipped by 3 bases and J by 7 bases, with 10 bases between them. Looked up from germline, CDR1 is MNHEY and CDR2 is SMNVEV (reference sequence).